These 27 T cell receptor beta chains were sequenced from one sample in a study of cytomegalovirus exposure and HLA in healthy donors. Primers included in the PCR were 60 Vbeta and 13 Jbeta primers. The data were produced by immunoSEQ multiplex PCR, yet TCRdb's version contains in-frame clones alone and is incomplete. Here the sample spans about 180,000 clones, over 75% being singletons. Sequenced: PBMCs. These receptors all come from a woman in her thirties in good health and CMV-seronegative.

The chain combines TRBV10-3 with TRBJ1-2; no clear D. This CDR3 has 12 amino acids. Trimming took 5 bases from V and 2 from J, leaving 6 bases between them. The germline V gene encodes CDR1 ENHRY and CDR2 SYGVKD. The CDR3 sequence is CAISTENYGYTF. In DNA form, the CDR3 reads TGTGCCATCAGTACAGAGAACTATGGCTACACCTTC.

The chain employs TRBV9 and TRBJ1-4; no clear D. The CDR3 spans 16 residues. Germline CDR1 is SGDLS and CDR2 is YYNGEE. The V gene lost 4 bases and the J gene lost 4 bases, with 17 bases spanning the gap. Here the CDR3 reads CASSTRRDNINEKLFF. Written as DNA, the CDR3 is TGTGCCAGCAGCACCCGGAGGGATAATATTAATGAAAAACTGTTTTTT.

The gene calls are TRBV7-6 and TRBJ2-3; D is unclear. Germline V gene sequence: CDR1 SGHVS, CDR2 FNYEAQ. The CDR3 contains 13 residues. Trimming removed 6 bases from V and 3 bases from J, with 10 bases in between. The CDR3 nucleotides read TGTGCCAGCAGTTCTTTTAAAACAGATACGCAGTATTTT. It encodes CASSSFKTDTQYF.

V gene TRBV5-6 combines with J gene TRBJ1-1; no clear D. This CDR3 is 15 amino acids long. Trimming cost V 2 bases and J 1 base, with 12 bases left between them. The germline CDR1 and CDR2 sequences are SGHDT and YYEEEE. The CDR3 sequence is CASSLNQIKNTEAFF. The CDR3 nucleotides are TGTGCCAGCAGCTTAAATCAGATAAAGAACACTGAAGCTTTCTTT.

This clone has only one observation. The chain recombines TRBV5-1 with TRBJ2-6, with D possibly being TRBD2 (6 bases). CDR3 size: 17 residues. CDR1 SGHRS and CDR2 YFSETQ come from the germline V gene. Trimming stripped 4 bases from V and 0 bases from J, with 14 bases between. The CDR3 sequence is CASSPGLLSSGANVLTF. Written as DNA, the CDR3 is TGCGCCAGCAGCCCGGGACTGTTGTCCTCTGGGGCCAACGTCCTGACTTTC.

The chain is built from TRBV5-1 and TRBJ1-1; D gene uncertain. From germline, CDR1 is SGHRS and CDR2 YFSETQ. The V gene lost 0 bases and the J gene lost 1 base, with 7 bases spanning the gap. This CDR3 has 14 amino acids. CDR3 protein: CASSLALGNTEAFF. DNA of the CDR3: TGCGCCAGCAGCTTGGCACTTGGGAACACTGAAGCTTTCTTT. The full variable domain, in which reference TRBV5-1 and TRBJ1-1 provide the parts outside the CDR3, is KAGVTQTPRYLIKTRGQQVTLSCSPISGHRSVSWYQQTPGQGLQFLFEYFSETQRNKGNFPGRFSGRQFSNSRSEMNVSTLELGDSALYLCASSLALGNTEAFFGQGTRLTVV.

The V gene is TRBV10-3, the J gene TRBJ2-7, with 7 bases identical to TRBD1. J lost 1 base, V lost 4 bases, and 4 bases had no gene match. The CDR3 sequence is 14 residues long. Germline V gene data show CDR1 as ENHRY and CDR2 as SYGVKD. CDR3 sequence reads: CAISVTTGSYEQYF. The CDR3 nucleotides are TGTGCCATCAGTGTCACGACAGGGTCCTACGAGCAGTACTTC.

The chain combines TRBV6-5 with TRBJ1-1; D unresolved. The CDR3 totals 13 residues. Germline V lookup: CDR1 MNHEY, CDR2 SVGAGI. The V and J ends lost 3 bases and 4 bases respectively, with 9 bases between them. The CDR3 loop is CASSYGRATEAFF. CDR3 nucleotide sequence: TGTGCCAGCAGTTATGGGAGGGCCACTGAAGCTTTCTTT.

The chain has TRBV7-3 and TRBJ1-1, with 7 bases that match TRBD1. CDR1 SGHTA and CDR2 FQGTGA come from the germline V gene. The CDR3 extends over 15 amino acids. V was pared by 5 bases and J by 1 base, with 7 bases of the junction left unmatched. The CDR3 sequence is CASSETGVGNTEAFF. CDR3 nucleotides: TGTGCCAGCAGCGAAACAGGGGTGGGGAACACTGAAGCTTTCTTT.

This clone was seen only once. Here the CDR3 DNA reads TGTGCCAGCAGTGAATACGGGTCTGGAAACACCATATATTTT. Amino acid sequence: CASSEYGSGNTIYF. This chain uses TRBV25-1 with TRBJ1-3; D is undetermined. Germline lookup yields CDR1 MGHDK and CDR2 SYGVNS. V dropped 0 bases and J dropped 1 base, with 4 bases sitting between them. The CDR3 consists of 14 residues.

The rearrangement uses TRBV21-1 and TRBJ1-5. TRBV21-1 represents a pseudogene. CDR3 length: 15 residues. CDR3 in DNA: TGTGCCAGCAGCAAATCGCCAGCGAGCAATCAGCCCCAGCATTTT. Amino acid sequence: CASSKSPASNQPQHF.

The genes are TRBV5-1 and TRBJ1-1; no reliable D call. V lost 1 base to trimming and J lost 5 bases, with 15 bases between them. This CDR3 contains 15 residues. CDR1 SGHRS and CDR2 YFSETQ come from the germline V gene. CDR3 amino acids: CASSLNRPVRTEAFF. CDR3 DNA: TGCGCCAGCAGCTTGAACAGACCAGTCCGGACTGAAGCTTTCTTT.

The gene calls are TRBV6-6 and TRBJ1-6; D is perhaps TRBD1 (5 bases). Between the trimmed V and J ends, which lost 5 bases and 9 bases, there was a span of 20 bases. There are 16 residues in the CDR3. Germline V lookup: CDR1 MNHNY, CDR2 SVGAGI (reference sequence). In nucleotides, the CDR3 is TGTGCCAGCAGTCCCAGTGGGGCAGGGTTAACTTCACCCCTCCACTTT. It translates to CASSPSGAGLTSPLHF.

V and J are TRBV5-1 and TRBJ2-2, with TRBD1 matching 7 bases. V was clipped by 2 bases and J by 4 bases; unmatched bases: 8. Germline loops: CDR1 SGHRS, CDR2 YFSETQ. CDR3 length equals 16 residues. Here the CDR3 reads CASSLFLGQTTGELFF. The CDR3 coding sequence is TGCGCCAGCAGCTTATTCTTGGGACAGACCACCGGGGAGCTGTTTTTT.

The rearrangement uses TRBV4-3 and TRBJ2-2, with TRBD1 as a possible D gene (6 bases). Trimming stripped 0 bases from V and 8 bases from J, with 19 bases between. CDR1 and CDR2 (germline): LGHNA, YSLEER. This CDR3 spans 17 amino acids. The CDR3 loop is CASSQDLWGPLGGELFF. Here the CDR3 DNA reads TGCGCCAGCAGCCAAGATCTCTGGGGGCCACTGGGGGGGGAGCTGTTTTTT.

The chain is built from TRBV28 and TRBJ1-6, with a weak D call TRBD1 (5 bases). Between the trimmed V and J ends, which lost 6 bases and 7 bases, there was a span of 16 bases. This CDR3 has 15 amino acids. Germline-derived CDR1 and CDR2 are MDHEN and SYDVKM. DNA for the CDR3: TGTGCCAGCAGAATAGCTGGAGGGGAGAATTCACCCCTCCACTTT. Amino acids: CASRIAGGENSPLHF.

Concerning this clone itself: One end of the junction does not line up with germline, which may come from a read error. The CDR3 DNA reads as TGTGCTAGCAGCTTAGAGATAGCGGGGGCAAACTACAATGAGCAGTTCTTC. It encodes CASSLEIAGANYNEQFF. The chain employs TRBV7-7 and TRBJ2-1, with 9 bases matching TRBD2. CDR3 length equals 17 residues. CDR1 is SSHAT, CDR2 FNYEAQ, per germline (reference sequence).

V is TRBV6-6 and J is TRBJ1-1; the D gene is possibly TRBD1 (5 bases). The CDR3 contains 14 residues. The ends were cut back, 5 bases at V and 4 bases at J, with 14 bases in the middle. Germline CDR1 is MNHNY and CDR2 is SVGAGI (reference sequence). The chain's CDR3 is CASSPGRGTTEAFF. The DNA of the CDR3 is TGTGCCAGCAGTCCCGGAAGGGGTACCACTGAAGCTTTCTTT.

The chain has TRBV4-1 and TRBJ2-3; D call uncertain. V lost 1 base and J 5 bases, leaving 4 bases between the germline ends. Germline assignment: CDR1 MGHRA and CDR2 YSYEKL. The CDR3 consists of 12 residues. Here the CDR3 reads CASSQGRDTQYF. CDR3 sequence (DNA): TGCGCCAGCAGCCAAGGTAGAGATACGCAGTATTTT.

The rearrangement links TRBV30 to TRBJ1-5, with D maybe TRBD1 (6 bases). The length of the CDR3 is 15 residues. Trimming stripped 0 bases from V and 4 bases from J, with 13 bases between. The germline gives CDR1 GTSNPN, CDR2 SVGIG (reference sequence). The CDR3 spells CAWSVFRGYNQPQHF. The CDR3 DNA reads TGTGCCTGGAGTGTTTTCAGGGGTTATAATCAGCCCCAGCATTTT. Complete variable domain (other parts from reference TRBV30 and TRBJ1-5): SQTIHQWPATLVQPVGSPLSLECTVEGTSNPNLYWYRQAAGRGLQLLFYSVGIGQISSEVPQNLSASRPQDRQFILSSKKLLLSDSGFYLCAWSVFRGYNQPQHFGDGTRLSIL.

The chain combines TRBV5-8 with TRBJ2-5; tentative D call: TRBD2 (6 bases). V gave up 0 bases and J gave up 4 bases, with 10 bases separating them. Germline V gene lookup returns CDR1 SGHTS and CDR2 YDEGEE. The length of the CDR3 is 14 residues. This chain's CDR3 is CASSLAGRRETQYF. In nucleotides, the CDR3 is TGTGCCAGCAGCTTGGCGGGGAGGCGAGAGACCCAGTACTTC.

In the case of this clone: No DNA is shown, since the ends of the CDR3 on it are uncertain; the CDR3 is the one TCRdb lists. The chain has TRBV21-1 and TRBJ2-6; the D segment call TRBD1 is taken from the table without a DNA check. TRBV21-1 is designated a pseudogene. The CDR3 is 17 residues long, ends included. This chain's CDR3 is CASSKGAWALGANVLTF.

The rearrangement uses TRBV7-9 and TRBJ1-4; D remains ambiguous. The ends were cut back, 8 bases at V and 0 bases at J, with 10 bases in the middle. Germline V CDR1 and CDR2: SEHNR, FQNEAQ (reference sequence). The CDR3 has 14 amino acids. The CDR3 DNA is TGTGCCAGCGCCCGGGGTCCAACTAATGAAAAACTGTTTTTT. Translating gives CASARGPTNEKLFF.

The genes are TRBV25-1 and TRBJ2-7; 7 positions agree with TRBD2. The V gene end was trimmed by 4 bases and the J gene end by 7 bases; junction bases not matched to a gene: 7. The CDR3 has 13 amino acids. Germline assignment: CDR1 MGHDK and CDR2 SYGVNS. CDR3 nucleotide sequence: TGTGCCAGCAGTGGCACCTGGGGGGGGGAGCAGTACTTC. It is translated as CASSGTWGGEQYF.

The chain carries TRBV28 and TRBJ2-7; weak D call: TRBD2 (6 bases). Germline CDR1 and CDR2: MDHEN and SYDVKM. The CDR3 loop spans 15 amino acids. Trimming removed 6 bases at V and 4 bases at J, with 19 bases between. CDR3 DNA sequence: TGTGCCAGCAGAACCCGCCTCCGGGGGTGGTACGAGCAGTACTTC. It yields the protein CASRTRLRGWYEQYF.

This chain links TRBV6-6 with TRBJ1-3; D possibly corresponds to TRBD1 (6 bases). CDR1 is MNHNY and CDR2 is SVGAGI in the germline V gene (reference sequence). Trimming took off 2 bases at V and 0 bases at J, with 8 bases between the two ends. This CDR3 is 15 amino acids long. For the CDR3, the DNA is TGTGCCAGCAGTTACACAGGGAACTCTGGAAACACCATATATTTT. It encodes CASSYTGNSGNTIYF.

This chain uses TRBV9 with TRBJ1-6; D is unresolved. CDR3 length: 13 amino acids. The germline V and J ends were trimmed by 0 bases and 11 bases, with 9 bases remaining between them. In germline, CDR1 is SGDLS, CDR2 YYNGEE. In nucleotides, the CDR3 is TGTGCCAGCAGCGTAGAGGTGAGGACACCCCTCCACTTT. Encoded protein: CASSVEVRTPLHF.